This T cell receptor (beta chain) was profiled in a study of blood T cell repertoires in COVID-19. About the research overall: The origin of the acute and convalescent COVID-19 samples was the United States, Italy and Spain. PBMCs, B-cell-depleted T cells, or T cells were the source of the cDNA or gDNA that made up the material.

Germline CDR1 LGHDT, CDR2 YNNKEL (reference sequence). Between the trimmed V and J ends, which lost 3 bases and 8 bases, there was a span of 10 bases. The CDR3 sequence is 12 residues long. Authors' data handling: Researchers report that nucleated cell counts were estimated from reference gene primer amplification. Repertoires were generated with immunoSEQ multiplex PCR, while TCRdb's copy carries only in-frame clones and drops some. D and trimming were read from the DNA, whereas the V and J calls and clone size are those reported in that table. The sample has 95,000 to 110,000 clones, approximately 88% seen once; the top ten hold around 3.8%.

The V call is TRBV3-1 (or the pseudogene TRBV3-2), the J call TRBJ1-1; D unclear. Input material: peripheral blood. The receptor comes from a woman aged 60-75 years with acute or convalescent COVID-19. The CDR3 nucleotides read TGTGCCAGCAGCCACCCCCGAGGGGAAGCTTTCTTT. It encodes CASSHPRGEAFF.